These 4 T cell receptor beta chains were sequenced from one sample in a study of blood T cell repertoires in COVID-19. The repertoire was sequenced with immunoSEQ multiplex PCR; TCRdb's copy has only in-frame clones and lacks some. The sample yields 150,000 to 200,000 clones, nearly 90% seen once. The sample taken for sequencing was peripheral blood. The receptors were gathered from a man aged 55 to 70 with active or convalescent COVID-19.

This chain links TRBV9 with TRBJ2-7; maybe TRBD2 (7 bases). CDR1 and CDR2 from the germline V gene are SGDLS and YYNGEE. The V end lost 0 bases, the J end lost 2 bases, and 12 bases lay between the germline ends. This CDR3 is built from 15 residues. The CDR3 loop is CASSVGGGGPYEQYF. The CDR3 DNA is TGTGCCAGCAGCGTAGGGGGAGGGGGTCCCTACGAGCAGTACTTC.

The chain uses TRBV7-9 and TRBJ1-5; D may be TRBD1 (5 bases). The CDR3 spans 14 residues. V dropped 5 bases and J dropped 11 bases, with 19 bases sitting between them. Germline loops: CDR1 SEHNR, CDR2 FQNEAQ (reference sequence). This chain's CDR3 is CASSLDTHEWAQHF. The CDR3 DNA reads TGTGCCAGCAGCCTGGACACGCACGAGTGGGCCCAGCATTTT.

The chain joins TRBV19 to TRBJ2-1, with 10 bases fitting TRBD1. The CDR3 is 17 amino acids. The junction had 12 bases not matched to a gene; V was cut back by 4 bases and J by 6 bases. Germline V lookup: CDR1 LNHDA, CDR2 SQIVND (reference sequence). Written as DNA, the CDR3 is TGTGCCAGTAGTACCTTCTCCGGGACAGGGGTAGGCAATGAGCAGTTCTTC. Translation gives CASSTFSGTGVGNEQFF.

The genes are TRBV11-3 and TRBJ2-1; D unclear. Per the germline V gene, CDR1 is SGHNT and CDR2 is YENEEA. V was clipped by 6 bases and J by 5 bases, with 11 bases between them. This CDR3 region has 13 residues. The CDR3 DNA is TGTGCCAGCAGGAGCTCGTCTAACAATGAGCAGTTCTTC. It is translated as CASRSSSNNEQFF.